The 17 T cell receptor beta chains listed next were all sequenced from one sample in a study of blood T cell repertoires in COVID-19. The table came from immunoSEQ multiplex PCR; TCRdb's copy has only in-frame clones and leaves some out. The sample yields about 480,000 clones, about 91% seen once. The source material was peripheral blood. Receptors originate from a man between 18 and 29 years old with COVID-19, enrolled during active disease.

The chain links TRBV12-3 or TRBV12-4 to TRBJ2-5; no clear D gene. The CDR3 totals 12 residues. Trimming left V 7 bases short and J 4 bases short, with 10 bases between. CDR3 in amino acids: CASTADIETQYF. The CDR3, as DNA: TGTGCCAGCACCGCGGATATAGAGACCCAGTACTTC.

In its sample, this clone was seen once. V is TRBV5-6 and J is TRBJ1-4; D is unclear. V was clipped by 6 bases and J by 3 bases, with 6 bases between them. The CDR3 is 12 amino acids. Germline V gene data show CDR1 as SGHDT and CDR2 as YYEEEE. The CDR3 is CASKSPNEKLFF. CDR3 nucleotide sequence: TGTGCCAGCAAATCTCCTAATGAAAAACTGTTTTTT.

The chain joins TRBV6-5 to TRBJ2-7; a weak D match, TRBD1 (5 bases). V dropped 6 bases and J dropped 4 bases, with 19 bases sitting between them. CDR1 is MNHEY, CDR2 SVGAGI, per germline. CDR3 length: 15 amino acids. CDR3 in DNA: TGTGCCAGCAGAATGGGGTGGGGCGAAAGATACGAGCAGTACTTC. As protein: CASRMGWGERYEQYF.

This chain joins TRBV5-8 and TRBJ2-1, with 14 bases fitting TRBD2. Germline trimming cut 4 bases from V and 8 bases from J; bases unmatched to any gene: 8. The length of the CDR3 is 16 residues. Germline CDR1 and CDR2: SGHTS and YDEGEE. CDR3 amino acids: CASSGGLAGDVDEQFF. The CDR3 nucleotides read TGTGCCAGCAGCGGGGGACTAGCGGGAGACGTCGATGAGCAGTTCTTC.

This clone was recorded at least ten times. This chain connects TRBV7-8 to TRBJ1-4; D not certain. The CDR3 contains 14 residues. Germline assignment: CDR1 SGHVS and CDR2 FQNEAQ. V shed 5 bases and J shed 4 bases, with 11 bases lying between them. CDR3 amino acids: CASSPVTFNEKLFF. CDR3 in DNA: TGTGCCAGCAGCCCGGTGACTTTTAATGAAAAACTGTTTTTT. The variable domain in full, completed from reference TRBV7-8 and TRBJ1-4, reads GAGVSQSPRYKVAKRGQDVALRCDPISGHVSLFWYQQALGQGPEFLTYFQNEAQLDKSGLPSDRFFAERPEGSVSTLKIQRTQQEDSAVYLCASSPVTFNEKLFFGSGTQLSVL.

The chain uses TRBV4-1 and TRBJ2-1, with TRBD2 identical over 12 bases. Trimming removed 0 bases from V and 6 bases from J; junction bases left unmatched: 6. The CDR3 spans 17 residues. Germline values: CDR1 MGHRA, CDR2 YSYEKL. In nucleotides, the CDR3 is TGCGCCAGCAGCCAAGATTTGGCTAGCGGGAGGGTCAATGAGCAGTTCTTC. This codes for CASSQDLASGRVNEQFF.

The chain joins TRBV19 to TRBJ1-4; D is possibly TRBD1 (5 bases). V lost 8 bases, J lost 6 bases, and 7 bases lay in between. The CDR3 runs 11 residues. Germline-derived CDR1 and CDR2 are LNHDA and SQIVND (reference sequence). The chain's CDR3 is CASQGYEKLFF. CDR3 bases: TGTGCCAGTCAGGGATATGAAAAACTGTTTTTT.

This clone was detected only once. The V gene is TRBV2, the J gene TRBJ1-2, with D uncertain. Germline V gene sequence: CDR1 SNHLY, CDR2 FYNNEI. The CDR3 sequence is 14 residues long. Trimming took 1 base from V and 7 from J, leaving 13 bases between them. The CDR3 reads CASSEELGAVGYTF. CDR3 bases: TGTGCCAGCAGTGAAGAACTAGGCGCTGTTGGCTACACCTTC.

The V call is TRBV4-1, the J call TRBJ2-5; D is perhaps TRBD1 (5 bases). V dropped 4 bases and J dropped 1 base, with 16 bases sitting between them. The CDR3 is 16 amino acids. Germline assignment: CDR1 MGHRA and CDR2 YSYEKL. The CDR3 DNA sequence: TGCGCCAGCAGCCTAGGGGTAGGGGAAACCCAAGAGACCCAGTACTTC. Translating gives CASSLGVGETQETQYF.

Regarding this clone: The same CDR3 can be traced to other DNA sequences in this sample. This chain connects TRBV30 to TRBJ1-1; a possible D gene is TRBD1 (6 bases). This CDR3 is built from 13 residues. Trimming pared 2 bases from V and 5 bases from J, leaving 12 bases between. In germline, CDR1 is GTSNPN, CDR2 SVGIG (reference sequence). The CDR3 nucleotides are TGTGCCTGGAGTACCGGGAGGGGGACTGAAGCTTTCTTT. Protein product: CAWSTGRGTEAFF.

This chain links TRBV5-5 with TRBJ1-2, with D unclear. The CDR3 totals 12 residues. Trimming pared 0 bases from V and 5 bases from J, leaving 5 bases between. CDR1 and CDR2 (germline): SGHKS, YYEKEE (reference sequence). Here the CDR3 reads CASSLELYGYTF. The CDR3 DNA sequence: TGTGCCAGCAGCTTGGAGCTTTATGGCTACACCTTC.

The chain combines TRBV5-6 with TRBJ2-7; 8 nucleotides line up with TRBD1. Germline loops: CDR1 SGHDT, CDR2 YYEEEE. With V trimmed by 2 bases and J by 4 bases, 2 bases remained unmatched. The CDR3 contains 13 residues. Here the CDR3 reads CASSLRQGYEQYF. CDR3 coding DNA: TGTGCCAGCAGCTTAAGACAGGGGTACGAGCAGTACTTC.

CDR3 loop: CASSSDRYGYTF. For the CDR3, the DNA is TGTGCCAGCAGCTCGGACAGGTATGGCTACACCTTC. The chain couples TRBV13 to TRBJ1-2, with 7 nucleotides matching TRBD1. Trimming took 4 bases from V and 5 from J; bases not matched to a gene: 1. This CDR3 has 12 residues. Germline CDR1 PRHDT, CDR2 FYEKMQ (reference sequence).

The chain employs TRBV24-1 and TRBJ1-4; the D is unclear. The CDR3 loop spans 15 amino acids. Germline CDR1 KGHDR, CDR2 SFDVKD. V lost 4 bases and J lost 1, with 9 bases in between. The CDR3 DNA is TGTGCCACCAGTGACAGCGGACGAACTAATGAAAAACTGTTTTTT. This translates into CATSDSGRTNEKLFF.

The chain carries TRBV29-1 and TRBJ2-7; TRBD1 is a possible D gene (6 bases). Germline assignment: CDR1 SQVTM and CDR2 ANQGSEA. V was pared by 0 bases and J by 6 bases, with 9 bases between. The CDR3 spans 12 residues. The CDR3 DNA reads as TGCAGCGTTGAAGATCAAGGGGGCGAGCAGTACTTC. The encoded protein is CSVEDQGGEQYF.

The genes are TRBV9 and TRBJ2-1; 8 bases fit TRBD2. CDR3 size: 15 residues. V shed 0 bases, J shed 7 bases, and the junction held 6 bases outside the gene matches. CDR1 is SGDLS and CDR2 is YYNGEE in the germline V gene. This CDR3 reads CASSVEGSGENEQFF. CDR3 DNA: TGTGCCAGCAGCGTAGAGGGTAGCGGGGAAAATGAGCAGTTCTTC.

The J gene is TRBJ2-3, the V gene TRBV2; TRBD2 aligns across 15 bases. Losses at the gene ends were 5 bases for V and 5 bases for J; bases not matched to a gene: 5. The germline V gene encodes CDR1 SNHLY and CDR2 FYNNEI. CDR3 length: 16 amino acids. CDR3 sequence: CASSRTSGRAGDTQYF. The CDR3 nucleotides are TGTGCCAGCAGTCGGACTAGCGGGAGGGCCGGAGATACGCAGTATTTT.